Sequencing of this TCR beta chain was carried out in a study of OX40 agonist ivuxolimab in advanced cancers. About the research overall: Patients were dosed with the agonistic anti-OX40 (CD134) antibody ivuxolimab. Overall study results and limits: There were also nonresponders showing low normalized T-cell clonal expansion. CD4+ and CD8+ blood T cells expanded clonally by week 6 at 0.1 to 3.0 mg/kg.

This CDR3 has 13 amino acids. Trimming shortened V by 3 bases and J by 7 bases, and 14 bases separated the two germline ends. CDR1 and CDR2 from the germline V gene are SGHNT and YYREEE (reference sequence). Sequencing used immunoSEQ multiplex PCR; TCRdb keeps in-frame clones, though not all of them. The sample yields approximately 39,000 clones, about 88% seen once. If patients had autoimmune disease history or systemic immunosuppression, they were excluded. This clone was detected only a few times. Its matching antigen is unknown. The sequence was obtained from an adult with an advanced solid tumor such as melanoma, head and neck, liver or kidney cancer. The V gene is TRBV5-4, the J gene TRBJ2-7; D is unresolved. Sequencing was performed on CD4+ or CD8+ T cells sorted from blood, taken in a trial of the OX40 agonist ivuxolimab. The CDR3 sequence is CASSSPQYGEQYF. DNA of the CDR3: TGTGCCAGCAGCTCTCCCCAGTACGGAGAGCAGTACTTC.